The 24 T cell receptor beta chains given below trace back to one sample, sequenced in a study of immune evolution from preneoplasia to lung adenocarcinoma. Clones were read by immunoSEQ multiplex PCR, and TCRdb kept only the in-frame ones, dropping some. The sample has roughly 900 clones, about 84% seen once; the top ten hold roughly 8.1%. The sample comprised FFPE tissue from an adenomatous hyperplasia lung lesion. Subset described: atypical adenomatous hyperplasia (AAH), lung preneoplasia. These receptors originate from a person between 55 and 80 years old with lung adenocarcinoma.

This clone showed up just a few times. This chain connects TRBV6-1 to TRBJ1-2, with D unclear. The CDR3 is 12 residues long. Per the germline V gene, CDR1 is MNHNS and CDR2 is SASEGT. Trimming took off 2 bases at V and 4 bases at J, with 5 bases between the two ends. The chain's CDR3 is CASSEPAYGYTF. The CDR3, as DNA: TGTGCCAGCAGTGAACCAGCCTATGGCTACACCTTC.

Concerning this clone: The junction departs from the called germline gene at one end, perhaps through a read error. Different DNA sequences within this sample yield the same CDR3. The chain carries TRBV6-1 and TRBJ1-2; D might be TRBD1 (5 bases). The CDR3 spans 13 residues. Germline V CDR1 and CDR2: MNHNS, SASEGT. The CDR3 DNA is TGTGCTAGCAGTGAAGCGGGGGTAAGGGGCTACACCTTC. This translates into CASSEAGVRGYTF.

In this sample, this clone turned up once. The J gene is TRBJ2-3, the V gene TRBV11-3; D gene unclear. CDR3 size: 14 residues. The V gene lost 1 base and the J gene lost 6 bases, with 11 bases spanning the gap. Germline assignment: CDR1 SGHNT and CDR2 YENEEA. The CDR3 region has the DNA TGTGCCAGCAGCTTAGGTTGGTCAACGGATACGCAGTATTTT. Residues: CASSLGWSTDTQYF.

The chain links TRBV27 to TRBJ2-7; perhaps D is TRBD1 or TRBD2 (5 bases each). Germline assignment: CDR1 MNHEY and CDR2 SMNVEV (reference sequence). Trimming cost V 7 bases and J 2 bases, with 21 bases left between them. The length of the CDR3 is 16 residues. The CDR3 sequence is CASNFGGRENTYEQYF. Written as DNA, the CDR3 is TGTGCCAGCAATTTCGGCGGCAGGGAGAATACCTACGAGCAGTACTTC.

V is TRBV29-1 and J is TRBJ1-1; tentatively, D is TRBD1 (5 bases). Germline assignment: CDR1 SQVTM and CDR2 ANQGSEA. The CDR3 length is 13 residues. The V end lost 4 bases, the J end lost 1 base, and 10 bases lay between the germline ends. CDR3: CSVVLDKNTEAFF. DNA for the CDR3: TGCAGCGTTGTCTTGGACAAGAACACTGAAGCTTTCTTT.

The gene calls are TRBV29-1 and TRBJ1-1; 7 positions agree with TRBD1. V trimming: 7 bases; J trimming: 1 base; junction bases outside the gene matches: 6. CDR1 and CDR2 (germline): SQVTM, ANQGSEA. This CDR3 has 13 amino acids. In nucleotides, the CDR3 is TGCAGCGGGGGACAGTTAAAGAACACTGAAGCTTTCTTT. It yields the protein CSGGQLKNTEAFF.

The rearrangement joins TRBV11-2 to TRBJ1-2; no definite D call. The CDR3 extends over 13 amino acids. The germline V gene encodes CDR1 SGHAT and CDR2 FQNNGV. Deletions cut 0 bases from V and 8 bases from J, with 10 bases between. The CDR3 sequence is CASSLEGREGYTF. DNA of the CDR3: TGTGCCAGCAGCTTAGAGGGGAGGGAAGGCTACACCTTC.

The V call is TRBV5-1, the J call TRBJ1-1; 11 bases fit TRBD1. The CDR3 length is 14 residues. With 3 bases clipped from V and 5 bases from J, the junction kept 3 bases outside the gene matches. Germline-derived CDR1 and CDR2 are SGHRS and YFSETQ. The CDR3 spells CASSSGTGGTEAFF. The CDR3 DNA reads TGCGCCAGCAGCTCCGGGACAGGGGGAACTGAAGCTTTCTTT. Full variable domain (outside the CDR3, taken from reference TRBV5-1 and TRBJ1-1): KAGVTQTPRYLIKTRGQQVTLSCSPISGHRSVSWYQQTPGQGLQFLFEYFSETQRNKGNFPGRFSGRQFSNSRSEMNVSTLELGDSALYLCASSSGTGGTEAFFGQGTRLTVV.

This rearrangement joins TRBV19 to TRBJ2-7; D possibly uses TRBD1 or TRBD2 (5 bases each). Germline V gene lookup returns CDR1 LNHDA and CDR2 SQIVND (reference sequence). This CDR3 has 13 residues. Trimming cost V 5 bases and J 3 bases, with 11 bases left between them. The CDR3 DNA reads TGTGCCAGTAGTGGAGGACAATACTACGAGCAGTACTTC. Residues: CASSGGQYYEQYF.

This sequence joins TRBV28 and TRBJ2-2; D call uncertain. Germline V CDR1 and CDR2: MDHEN, SYDVKM. CDR3 size: 14 residues. V was clipped by 8 bases and J by 4 bases, with 14 bases between them. Written as DNA, the CDR3 is TGTGCCAGCCAACCGGGTAGCCGCACCGGGGAGCTGTTTTTT. Its protein is CASQPGSRTGELFF.

The V and J genes are TRBV19 and TRBJ2-7, with D perhaps matching TRBD1 or TRBD2 (5 bases each). Deletions cut 3 bases from V and 5 bases from J, with 11 bases between. The germline gives CDR1 LNHDA, CDR2 SQIVND (reference sequence). The CDR3 consists of 13 residues. CDR3 DNA sequence: TGTGCCAGTAGTATCGGGGCAGGTAACGAGCAGTACTTC. Protein sequence: CASSIGAGNEQYF.

This sequence joins TRBV28 and TRBJ2-5; TRBD2 agrees at 10 bases. Germline-derived CDR1 and CDR2 are MDHEN and SYDVKM. The CDR3 has 16 amino acids. Trimming at V came to 4 bases and at J to 4 bases, leaving 9 bases not matched to a gene. This chain's CDR3 is CASSSEKRGGGETQYF. CDR3 sequence (DNA): TGTGCCAGCAGTTCCGAAAAGCGGGGGGGAGGAGAGACCCAGTACTTC.

To note about this clone: One end of the junction is discordant with germline, which a read error may explain. V usage is TRBV5-1 and J usage is TRBJ2-2; a possible D gene is TRBD1 (5 bases). This CDR3 comprises 15 residues. Germline CDR1 is SGHRS and CDR2 is YFSETQ. CDR3 in amino acids: CSSSSNRNRPGELFF. Here the CDR3 DNA reads TGCTCCAGCAGCTCCAACAGGAATCGCCCCGGGGAGCTGTTTTTT.

The chain uses TRBV21-1 and TRBJ2-2; TRBD2 was called by the table and not checked on the DNA. TRBV21-1 is labeled a pseudogene. This CDR3 spans 14 amino acids. The CDR3 bases are TGTGCCAGCAGCAACGGGACTAGCGCCGGGGAGCTGTTTTTT. Translation: CASSNGTSAGELFF.

As regards this clone: Relative to the germline gene, one junction end is altered; a read error may explain this. V is TRBV6-1 and J is TRBJ2-1; TRBD1 is a possible D gene (6 bases). The CDR3 length is 13 residues. Germline CDR1 and CDR2: MNHNS and SASEGT. This CDR3 is CASRGTTYNEQFF. The DNA of the CDR3 is TGTGCCAGCAGGGGGACAACCTACAATGAGCAATTCTTC.

The gene calls are TRBV28 and TRBJ1-6; the D gene is possibly TRBD1 (5 bases). Trimming removed 3 bases at V and 7 bases at J, with 10 bases between. CDR3 length equals 14 residues. The germline gives CDR1 MDHEN, CDR2 SYDVKM. The CDR3 DNA sequence: TGTGCCAGCAGTTTGGGGGGGTCAAATTCACCCCTCCACTTT. Residues: CASSLGGSNSPLHF.

J is TRBJ2-7 and V is TRBV6-6, with 10 nucleotides matching TRBD2. V was clipped by 5 bases and J by 5 bases; unmatched bases: 6. The CDR3 consists of 14 residues. Germline V CDR1 and CDR2: MNHNY, SVGAGI (reference sequence). This chain's CDR3 is CASSQAGGRHEQYF. CDR3 nucleotide sequence: TGTGCCAGCAGTCAAGCGGGAGGGCGGCACGAGCAGTACTTC.

This clone was seen a single time. This may arise from a read error, as a much more abundant clone is one base away. V usage is TRBV19 and J usage is TRBJ2-1; TRBD1 is a possible D gene (5 bases). Trimming took 5 bases from V and 10 from J, leaving 18 bases between them. The germline V gene encodes CDR1 LNHDA and CDR2 SQIVND (reference sequence). The CDR3 contains 14 residues. The CDR3 is CASSSQDTLDEQFF. The CDR3 DNA reads as TGTGCCAGTAGTTCTCAGGACACTTTGGACGAGCAGTTCTTC.

The sample holds a few counts of this clone. This chain uses TRBV28 with TRBJ2-2; 7 bases map to TRBD1. The V segment lost 6 bases and the J segment 4 bases; nucleotides outside the gene matches: 8. CDR1 is MDHEN and CDR2 is SYDVKM in the germline V gene. The CDR3 is 15 residues long. CDR3 amino acids: CASRPVQGPTGELFF. The CDR3 nucleotides are TGTGCCAGCAGGCCCGTACAGGGGCCCACCGGGGAGCTGTTTTTT.

The J gene is TRBJ2-1, the V gene TRBV11-3; 7 bases line up with TRBD2. V lost 4 bases, J lost 5 bases, and 8 bases stayed unmatched. The germline CDR1 and CDR2 sequences are SGHNT and YENEEA. The CDR3 sequence is 15 residues long. The chain's CDR3 is CASSYLSGVNNEQFF. The CDR3, as DNA: TGTGCCAGCAGCTACCTAAGCGGGGTCAACAATGAGCAGTTCTTC.

The chain employs TRBV13 and TRBJ2-2; 10 positions agree with TRBD1. Looked up from germline, CDR1 is PRHDT and CDR2 is FYEKMQ (reference sequence). This CDR3 has 15 amino acids. Trimming removed 4 bases from V and 4 bases from J; junction bases left unmatched: 3. The CDR3 spells CASSYGQGVTGELFF. CDR3 nucleotides: TGTGCCAGCAGCTACGGACAGGGGGTCACCGGGGAGCTGTTTTTT.

V gene TRBV5-3 combines with J gene TRBJ1-1, with D perhaps matching TRBD1 (6 bases). TRBV5-3 carries the ORF label, with uncertain function. V shed 3 bases and J shed 1 base, with 16 bases lying between them. CDR3 length: 16 residues. The CDR3 DNA follows: TGTGCCAGAAGCTCGGGGGGGGCGGAAACGAACACTGAAGCTTTCTTT. Translation: CARSSGGAETNTEAFF.

The V and J genes are TRBV6-4 and TRBJ1-3; tentatively, D is TRBD1 (5 bases). Germline lookup yields CDR1 MRHNA and CDR2 SNTAGT. This CDR3 comprises 13 residues. V lost 6 bases and J 4 bases, leaving 10 bases between the germline ends. The CDR3 DNA reads as TGTGCCAGCAGAACGCAGGGCGGAAACACCATATATTTT. This translates into CASRTQGGNTIYF.

The chain employs TRBV30 and TRBJ1-2; tentatively, D is TRBD1 (6 bases). CDR1 and CDR2 from the germline V gene are GTSNPN and SVGIG (reference sequence). Trimming stripped 4 bases from V and 2 bases from J, with 20 bases between. This CDR3 has 16 residues. The CDR3 DNA reads TGTGCCTGGACCTTGGGGGGGGCGCTTACCAACTATGGCTACACCTTC. It yields the protein CAWTLGGALTNYGYTF.